These T cell receptor beta chains were read from a single sample in a study of blood T cell repertoires in COVID-19. TCRdb's copy holds only in-frame clones and misses some; the assay was immunoSEQ multiplex PCR. In the table there are a few hundred thousand clones, about 88% of which are singletons. The sequencing sample was made of PBMCs or T cells enriched from blood (not recorded which). All receptors come from a woman aged 40 to 50 who had recovered from COVID-19. Both conserved end residues are part of each CDR3.

TRBJ2-7,TRBV19,CASSNLDRAYEQYF
TRBJ2-1,TRBV7-2,CASSTDRGSYNEQFF
TRBJ1-6,TRBV2,CASSAKLSGLGDSPLHF
TRBJ1-6,TRBV5-8,CASSFGQGRPISPLHF
TRBJ1-2,TRBV1,CTSTQEQNLYGYTF
TRBJ2-3,TRBV10-3,CAISEPGHTSTDTQYF
TRBJ2-7,TRBV7-2,CASSLGGRNEQYF
TRBJ2-1,TRBV19,CASSMNPNYNEQFF
TRBJ2-5,TRBV18,CASSPALDGETQYF
TRBJ2-7,TRBV27,CATRLFSGSEQYF
TRBJ2-2,TRBV7-9,CASSVGQGGAGELFF
TRBJ2-3,TRBV9,CASLRRAPNTQYF
TRBJ1-1,TRBV6-5,CASSYSAGTEAFF
TRBJ2-7,TRBV5-6,CASSSGLAETYEQYF
TRBJ1-6,TRBV28,CASLGQIRSPLHF
TRBJ1-5,TRBV10-2,CASGPAGERNQPQHF
TRBJ1-2,TRBV2,CASSGGQNNYGYTF
TRBJ1-2,TRBV5-8,CASSPGQGSYGYTF
TRBJ2-1,TRBV4-2,CASSQGIGLAGEGEQFF
TRBJ2-1,TRBV4-3,CASSQDGLAVYNEQFF
TRBJ1-2,TRBV7-2,CASTPGGGNNYGYTF
TRBJ2-5,TRBV7-2,CASSTQGLVQETQYF
TRBJ2-7,TRBV4-1,CASSQGLWDSSYEQYF
TRBJ1-1,TRBV19,CASSIQGPDEAFF
TRBJ2-3,TRBV7-2,CASSLEEGSTDTQYF
TRBJ1-1,TRBV10-3,CAISESSEAFF
TRBJ2-5,TRBV30,CAWSTGQGAKTQYF
TRBJ2-1,TRBV30,CAWSYSGNEQFF
TRBJ1-1,TRBV7-9,CASSSRGSGGNTEAFF
TRBJ2-5,TRBV21-1,CASSKVGTGEETQYF
TRBJ2-5,TRBV5-1,CASSLERGETQYF
TRBJ1-1,TRBV18,CASSPWEDEAFF